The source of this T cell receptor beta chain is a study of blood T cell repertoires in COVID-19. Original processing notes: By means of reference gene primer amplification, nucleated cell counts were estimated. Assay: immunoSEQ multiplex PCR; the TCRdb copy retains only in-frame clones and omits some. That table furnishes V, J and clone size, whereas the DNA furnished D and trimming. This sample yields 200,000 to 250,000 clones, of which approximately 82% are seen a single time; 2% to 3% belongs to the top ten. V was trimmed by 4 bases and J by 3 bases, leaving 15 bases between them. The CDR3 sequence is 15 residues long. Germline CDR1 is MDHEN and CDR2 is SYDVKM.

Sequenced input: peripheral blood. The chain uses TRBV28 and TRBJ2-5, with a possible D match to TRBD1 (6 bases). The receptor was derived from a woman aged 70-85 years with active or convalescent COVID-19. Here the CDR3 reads CASSSRRAGEETQYF. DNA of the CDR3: TGTGCCAGCAGTTCCCGTAGGGCAGGGGAAGAGACCCAGTACTTC.